Listed below are T cell receptor beta chains from one sample, sequenced in a study of blood T cell repertoires in COVID-19. This table comes from immunoSEQ multiplex PCR, and its TCRdb copy is limited to in-frame clones, with some not included. Of roughly 87,000 clones in the sample, around 86% are singletons; the top ten hold around 7.8%. Sequencing was performed on peripheral blood. The source is a man aged 50-59 years with active COVID-19. The CDR3 runs from the conserved cysteine through the conserved F or W. Each record gives: V gene, J gene, clone size, D gene, CDR3 DNA, CDR3 protein. D genes are given only for firm matches. Only part of the rows carry a size: once, few, many, or a class if the clone is expanded.

V: TRBV18
J: TRBJ1-2
size: .
D: TRBD1
DNA: TGTGCCAGCTCAGGGACAGGGGATGGCTACACCTTC
CDR3: CASSGTGDGYTF

V: TRBV15
J: TRBJ1-4
size: .
D: TRBD1
DNA: TGTGCCACCAGCAGAGTCCGGGACAGGGATGAAAAACTGTTTTTT
CDR3: CATSRVRDRDEKLFF

V: TRBV3-1/TRBV3-2
J: TRBJ2-1
size: .
D: TRBD1
DNA: TGTGCCAGCAGCCAAGATGGACAGGCCCGCAGTGAGCAGTTCTTC
CDR3: CASSQDGQARSEQFF

V: TRBV5-6
J: TRBJ2-2
size: few
D: .
DNA: TGTGCCAGCAGCCGCACAGGTCGTAACACCGGGGAGCTGTTTTTT
CDR3: CASSRTGRNTGELFF

V: TRBV5-6
J: TRBJ2-2
size: medium-sized
D: .
DNA: TGTGCCAGCAGCTCCCTCCTCCTGGACTGGGACGGGGAGCTGTTTTTT
CDR3: CASSSLLLDWDGELFF

V: TRBV29-1
J: TRBJ2-1
size: .
D: TRBD2
DNA: TGCAGCGTTGAAGAAGCTAGCGGGAGCTCCTACAATGAGCAGTTCTTC
CDR3: CSVEEASGSSYNEQFF

V: TRBV4-3
J: TRBJ2-5
size: .
D: TRBD2
DNA: TGCGCCAGCAGCCTGGGACTAGGTCAAGAGACCCAGTACTTC
CDR3: CASSLGLGQETQYF

V: TRBV7-2
J: TRBJ1-3
size: .
D: .
DNA: TGTGCCAGCAGCACTCACAGGGCTCCCTCTGGAAACACCATATATTTT
CDR3: CASSTHRAPSGNTIYF

V: TRBV2
J: TRBJ1-5
size: .
D: TRBD1
DNA: TGTGCCAGCAGAGACAGGGATCATAGCAATCAGCCCCAGCATTTT
CDR3: CASRDRDHSNQPQHF

V: TRBV5-3
J: TRBJ2-1
size: .
D: TRBD2
DNA: TGTGCCAGAAGCTTGGAGACTAGCGGAGAAGCCAATGAGCAGTTCTTC
CDR3: CARSLETSGEANEQFF

V: TRBV5-1
J: TRBJ2-5
size: .
D: TRBD2
DNA: TGCGCCAGCAGCTCTACCGGGACTAGCGGGGGTGAGACCCAGTACTTC
CDR3: CASSSTGTSGGETQYF

V: TRBV2
J: TRBJ1-3
size: .
D: .
DNA: TGTGCCAGCAGTGGAGAATCTGGAAACACCATATATTTT
CDR3: CASSGESGNTIYF

V: TRBV7-2
J: TRBJ2-6
size: .
D: TRBD1
DNA: TGTGCCAGCAGCCGGGACAGGGTGAGGTCTGGGGCCAACGTCCTGACTTTC
CDR3: CASSRDRVRSGANVLTF

V: TRBV18
J: TRBJ2-5
size: once
D: .
DNA: TGTGCCAGCTCACCTATACAAGAGACCCAGTACTTC
CDR3: CASSPIQETQYF

V: TRBV2
J: TRBJ1-6
size: .
D: .
DNA: TGTGCCAGCAGCTTGCGGGGAACGAATTCACCCCTCCACTTT
CDR3: CASSLRGTNSPLHF

V: TRBV7-9
J: TRBJ2-4
size: few
D: .
DNA: TGTGCCAGCAGCTTAGCGTCTGCGAACATTCAGTACTTC
CDR3: CASSLASANIQYF

V: TRBV14
J: TRBJ1-6
size: .
D: .
DNA: TGTGCCAGCAGCCCCACCCAGGTGCCTAATTCACCCCTCCACTTT
CDR3: CASSPTQVPNSPLHF

V: TRBV5-6
J: TRBJ2-2
size: .
D: TRBD1
DNA: TGTGCCAGCAGCTCCCGGGACAGGGGGCCCGGGGAGCTGTTTTTT
CDR3: CASSSRDRGPGELFF

V: TRBV5-1
J: TRBJ2-1
size: .
D: TRBD2
DNA: TGCGCCAGCAGCTCCCCGGGTGGGGGGGTGATAGATGAGCAGTTCTTC
CDR3: CASSSPGGGVIDEQFF

V: TRBV28
J: TRBJ2-7
size: .
D: .
DNA: TGTGCCAGCGGAAAAGGGACACATACCTACGAGCAGTACTTC
CDR3: CASGKGTHTYEQYF